This is a list of T cell receptor beta chains from one sample in a study of shared clonotypes between healthy human individuals. The repertoire was sequenced with immunoSEQ multiplex PCR; TCRdb's copy has only in-frame clones and lacks some. The repertoire holds about 1.1 million clones, with roughly 80% as singletons. The sequencing sample was made of memory CD4+ T cells from PBMCs. These receptors were collected from a man aged 18 to 29 in good health. Some clones in this sample may be carry-over from other donors' samples. Both conserved end residues are part of each CDR3.

V gene,CDR3 protein
TRBV7-9,CASSLRAGDPGETQYF
TRBV5-1,CASSLEGGSGNTIYF
TRBV5-1,CASSLAGPPNNEQFF
TRBV6-5,CASSIVRGLYGYTF
TRBV5-5,CASSSYSSSYEQYF
TRBV4-1,CASSQGQGSYGYTF
TRBV5-1,CASSLGLAKDEQYF
TRBV19,CASSIGGWDTEAFF
TRBV2,CASSGGLPPPDTQYF
TRBV4-1,CASSQGPQVDTQYF
TRBV7-2,CASSRTTGPGELFF
TRBV19,CASQGGYSSYNEQFF
TRBV7-3,CASSLLGQAQETQYF
TRBV11-2,CASSLDYGGSYEQYF
TRBV27,CASSRTIYVGEQYF
TRBV9,CASSWDSQNTEAFF
TRBV2,CASTGERYEQYF
TRBV7-8,CASSSLPGLATNEQFF
TRBV4-3,CASSQEGGRNNEQFF
TRBV5-4,CASSSTGGANEKLFF
TRBV25-1,CASSHGSSGSSFF
TRBV29-1,CSVGRDPGRETQYF
TRBV5-1,CASSLDTREGTQYF
TRBV30,CAWSAFGRTNTGELFF
TRBV11-3,CASKKTALSNTGELFF
TRBV6-5,CASTLGPYNEQFF
TRBV18,CASSLSGQGGYEKLFF
TRBV6-6,CASSLESSYNSPLHF
TRBV2,CASRVLDRSTEAFF
TRBV5-1,CASSLGQGDGYTF
TRBV11-2,CASSFGQAGTGELFF
TRBV29-1,CSVGRSSYNEQFF
TRBV5-6,CASSPSIQVVIYGYTF
TRBV6-1,CASVGQVLNIYGYTF
TRBV2,CASSRAGGRADTQYF
TRBV25-1,CASSDEGRTTYEQYF
TRBV6-5,CASSLTSGWTQYF
TRBV9,CASSPPSFGANVLTF
TRBV9,CASSVGTGGTDTQYF
TRBV18,CASSPQTGEETQYF
TRBV7-2,CASSLPNQETQYF
TRBV30,CAWNSYDPNTGELFF
TRBV5-8,CASSRGLAGGRLNIQYF
TRBV2,CASSDRSGADTQYF